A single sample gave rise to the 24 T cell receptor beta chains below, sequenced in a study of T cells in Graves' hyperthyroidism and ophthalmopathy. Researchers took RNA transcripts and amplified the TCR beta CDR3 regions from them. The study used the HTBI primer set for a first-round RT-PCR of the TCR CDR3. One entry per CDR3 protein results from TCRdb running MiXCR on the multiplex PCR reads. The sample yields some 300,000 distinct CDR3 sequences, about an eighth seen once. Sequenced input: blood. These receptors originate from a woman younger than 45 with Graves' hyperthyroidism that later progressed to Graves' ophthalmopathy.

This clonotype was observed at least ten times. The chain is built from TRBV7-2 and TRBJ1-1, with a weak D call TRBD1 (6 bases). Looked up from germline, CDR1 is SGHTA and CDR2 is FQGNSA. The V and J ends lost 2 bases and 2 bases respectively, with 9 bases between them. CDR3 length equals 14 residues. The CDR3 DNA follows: TGTGCCAGCAGCTTAATGGGGGCCAACACTGAAGCTTTCTTT. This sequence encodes CASSLMGANTEAFF.

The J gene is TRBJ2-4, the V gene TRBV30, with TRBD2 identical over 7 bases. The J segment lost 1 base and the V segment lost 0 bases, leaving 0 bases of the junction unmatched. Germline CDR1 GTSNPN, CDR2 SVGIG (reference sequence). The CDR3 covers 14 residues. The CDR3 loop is CAWSVGGAKNIQYF. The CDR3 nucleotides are TGTGCCTGGAGTGTGGGGGGGGCCAAAAACATTCAGTACTTC.

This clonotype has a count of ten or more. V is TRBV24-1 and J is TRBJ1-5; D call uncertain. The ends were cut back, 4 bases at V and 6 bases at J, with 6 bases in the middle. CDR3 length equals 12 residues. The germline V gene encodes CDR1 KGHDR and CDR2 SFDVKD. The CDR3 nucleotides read TGTGCCACCAGTGACCGGGGTCAGCCCCAGCATTTT. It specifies CATSDRGQPQHF.

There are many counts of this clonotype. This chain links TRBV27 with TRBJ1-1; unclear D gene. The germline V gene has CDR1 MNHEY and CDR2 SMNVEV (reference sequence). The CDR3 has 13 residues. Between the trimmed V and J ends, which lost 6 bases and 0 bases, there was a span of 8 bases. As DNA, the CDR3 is TGTGCCAGCAGCTCCGAGATGAACACTGAAGCTTTCTTT. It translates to CASSSEMNTEAFF.

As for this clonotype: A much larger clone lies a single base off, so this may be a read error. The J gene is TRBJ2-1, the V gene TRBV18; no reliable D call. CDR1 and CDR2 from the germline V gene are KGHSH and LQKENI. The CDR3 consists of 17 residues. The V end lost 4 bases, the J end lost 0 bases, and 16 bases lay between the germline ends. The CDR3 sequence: CASSRSLGPSSYNEQFF. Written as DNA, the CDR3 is TGTGCCAGCTCACGGTCGCTGGGTCCAAGCTCCTACAATGAGCAGTTCTTC.

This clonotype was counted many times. For the CDR3, the DNA is TGTGCCAGCAGCGTGACAGTAGAAGAGACCCAGTACTTC. It specifies CASSVTVEETQYF. V is TRBV11-1 and J is TRBJ2-5; possibly TRBD1 for D (5 bases). This CDR3 contains 13 residues. Per germline, CDR1 SGHAT and CDR2 FQDESV (reference sequence). V lost 5 bases to trimming and J lost 3 bases, with 10 bases between them.

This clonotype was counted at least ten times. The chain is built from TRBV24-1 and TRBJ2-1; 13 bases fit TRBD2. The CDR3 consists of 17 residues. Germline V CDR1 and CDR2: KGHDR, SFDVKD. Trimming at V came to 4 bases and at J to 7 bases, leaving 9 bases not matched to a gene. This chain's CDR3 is CATSDQTSGRWENEQFF. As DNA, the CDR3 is TGTGCCACCAGTGACCAGACTAGCGGGAGGTGGGAGAATGAGCAGTTCTTC.

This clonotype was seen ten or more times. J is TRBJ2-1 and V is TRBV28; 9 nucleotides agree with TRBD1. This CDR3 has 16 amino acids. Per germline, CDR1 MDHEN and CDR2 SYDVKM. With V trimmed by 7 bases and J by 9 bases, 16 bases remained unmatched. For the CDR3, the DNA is TGTGCCAGCACGTCTTCCGGGACAGGGAAATTGGGTGAGCAGTTCTTC. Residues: CASTSSGTGKLGEQFF.

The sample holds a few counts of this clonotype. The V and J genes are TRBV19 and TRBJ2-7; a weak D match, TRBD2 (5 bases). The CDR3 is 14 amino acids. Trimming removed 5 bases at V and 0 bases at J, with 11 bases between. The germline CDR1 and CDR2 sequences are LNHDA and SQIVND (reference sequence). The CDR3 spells CASSAGPSSYEQYF. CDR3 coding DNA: TGTGCCAGTAGTGCGGGCCCGAGCTCCTACGAGCAGTACTTC.

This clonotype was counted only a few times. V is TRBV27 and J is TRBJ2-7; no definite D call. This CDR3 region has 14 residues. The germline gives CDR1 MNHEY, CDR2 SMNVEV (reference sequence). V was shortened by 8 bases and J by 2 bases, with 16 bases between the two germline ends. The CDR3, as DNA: TGTGCCAGCTCTCTGGCATTTCGGGCCTACGAGCAGTACTTC. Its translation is CASSLAFRAYEQYF.

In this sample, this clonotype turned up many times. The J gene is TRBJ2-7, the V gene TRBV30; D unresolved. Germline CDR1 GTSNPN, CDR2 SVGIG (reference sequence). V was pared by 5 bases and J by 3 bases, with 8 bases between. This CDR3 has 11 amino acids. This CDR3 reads CAWGLDYEQYF. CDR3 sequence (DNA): TGTGCCTGGGGCTTGGACTACGAGCAGTACTTC.

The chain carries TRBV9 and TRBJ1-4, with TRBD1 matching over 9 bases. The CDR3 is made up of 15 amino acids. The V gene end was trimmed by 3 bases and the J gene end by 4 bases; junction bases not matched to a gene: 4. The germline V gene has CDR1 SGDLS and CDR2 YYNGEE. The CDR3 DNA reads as TGTGCCAGCAGCGCTCGGACAGGGGATAATGAAAAACTGTTTTTT. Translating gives CASSARTGDNEKLFF.

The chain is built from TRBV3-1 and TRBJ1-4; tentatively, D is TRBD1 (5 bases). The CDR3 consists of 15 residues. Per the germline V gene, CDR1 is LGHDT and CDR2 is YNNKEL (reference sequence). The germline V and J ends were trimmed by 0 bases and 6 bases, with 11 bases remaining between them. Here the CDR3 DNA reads TGTGCCAGCAGCCAAGAGCCGCAGGGAGATGAAAAACTGTTTTTT. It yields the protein CASSQEPQGDEKLFF.

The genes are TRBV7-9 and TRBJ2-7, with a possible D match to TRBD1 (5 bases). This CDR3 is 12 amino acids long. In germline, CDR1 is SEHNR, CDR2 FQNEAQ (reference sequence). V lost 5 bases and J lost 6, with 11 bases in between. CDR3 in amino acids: CASSVRGCEQYF. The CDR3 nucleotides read TGTGCCAGCAGCGTTAGGGGATGCGAGCAGTACTTC.

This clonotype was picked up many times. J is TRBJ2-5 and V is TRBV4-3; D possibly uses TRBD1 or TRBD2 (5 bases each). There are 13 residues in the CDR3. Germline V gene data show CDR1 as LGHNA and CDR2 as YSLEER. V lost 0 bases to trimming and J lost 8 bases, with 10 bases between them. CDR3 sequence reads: CASSQDSGLTQYF. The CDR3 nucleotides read TGCGCCAGCAGCCAAGATTCGGGGCTAACCCAGTACTTC.

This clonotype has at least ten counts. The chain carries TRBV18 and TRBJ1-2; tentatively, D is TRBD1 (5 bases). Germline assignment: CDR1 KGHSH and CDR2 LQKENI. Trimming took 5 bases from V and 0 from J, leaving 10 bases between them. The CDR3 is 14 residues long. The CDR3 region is CASSTDSANYGYTF. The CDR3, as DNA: TGTGCCAGCTCAACTGACAGCGCTAACTATGGCTACACCTTC.

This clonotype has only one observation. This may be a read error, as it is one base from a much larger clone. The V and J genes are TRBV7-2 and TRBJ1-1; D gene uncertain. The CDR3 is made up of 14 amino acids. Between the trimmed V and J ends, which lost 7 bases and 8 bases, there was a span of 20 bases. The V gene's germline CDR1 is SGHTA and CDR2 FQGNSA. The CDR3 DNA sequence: TGTGCCAGCAACCCGCCGGGGTCCCATCCAGAAGCTTTCTTT. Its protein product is CASNPPGSHPEAFF.

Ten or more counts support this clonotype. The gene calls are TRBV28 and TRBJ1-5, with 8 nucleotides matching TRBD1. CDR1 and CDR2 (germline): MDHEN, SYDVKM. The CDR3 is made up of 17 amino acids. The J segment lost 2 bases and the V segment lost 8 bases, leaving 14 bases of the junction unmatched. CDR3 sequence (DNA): TGTGCCAGCTCCTCCCAGCAGACAGGGGTGGGCAATCAGCCCCAGCATTTT. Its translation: CASSSQQTGVGNQPQHF.

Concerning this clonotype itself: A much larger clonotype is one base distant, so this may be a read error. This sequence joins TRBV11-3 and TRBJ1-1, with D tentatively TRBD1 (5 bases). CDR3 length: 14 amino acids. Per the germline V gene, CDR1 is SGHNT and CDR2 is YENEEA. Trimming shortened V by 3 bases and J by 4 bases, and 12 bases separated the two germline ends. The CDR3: CASSFSGEGTEAFF. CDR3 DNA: TGTGCCAGCAGCTTTTCGGGGGAGGGCACTGAAGCTTTCTTT. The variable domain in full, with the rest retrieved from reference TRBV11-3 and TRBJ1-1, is EAGVVQSPRYKIIEKKQPVAFWCNPISGHNTLYWYLQNLGQGPELLIRYENEEAVDDSQLPKDRFSAERLKGVDSTLKIQPAELGDSAVYLCASSFSGEGTEAFFGQGTRLTVV.

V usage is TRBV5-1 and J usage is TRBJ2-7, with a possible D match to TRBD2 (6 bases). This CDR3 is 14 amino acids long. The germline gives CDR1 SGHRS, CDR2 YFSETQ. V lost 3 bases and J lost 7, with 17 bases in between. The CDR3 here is CASSSIWGVREQYF. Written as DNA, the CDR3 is TGCGCCAGCAGCTCTATCTGGGGGGTTCGGGAGCAGTACTTC. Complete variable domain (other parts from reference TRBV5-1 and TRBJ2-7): KAGVTQTPRYLIKTRGQQVTLSCSPISGHRSVSWYQQTPGQGLQFLFEYFSETQRNKGNFPGRFSGRQFSNSRSEMNVSTLELGDSALYLCASSSIWGVREQYFGPGTRLTVT.

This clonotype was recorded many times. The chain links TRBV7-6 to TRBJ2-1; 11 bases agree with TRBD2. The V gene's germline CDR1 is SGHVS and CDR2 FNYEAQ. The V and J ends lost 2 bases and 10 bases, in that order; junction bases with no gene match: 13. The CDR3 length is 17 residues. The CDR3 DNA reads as TGTGCCAGCAGCTTAACCCTTAGCGGGAGGGCCATTGGGGAGCAGTTCTTC. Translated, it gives CASSLTLSGRAIGEQFF.

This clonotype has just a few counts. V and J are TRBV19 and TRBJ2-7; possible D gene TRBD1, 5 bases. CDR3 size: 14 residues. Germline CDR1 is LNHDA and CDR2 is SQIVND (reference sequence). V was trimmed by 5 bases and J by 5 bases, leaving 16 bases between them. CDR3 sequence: CASSDARAVDEQYF. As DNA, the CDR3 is TGTGCCAGTAGTGACGCCAGGGCGGTCGACGAGCAGTACTTC. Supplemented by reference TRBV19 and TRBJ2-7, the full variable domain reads DGGITQSPKYLFRKEGQNVTLSCEQNLNHDAMYWYRQDPGQGLRLIYYSQIVNDFQKGDIAEGYSVSREKKESFPLTVTSAQKNPTAFYLCASSDARAVDEQYFGPGTRLTVT.

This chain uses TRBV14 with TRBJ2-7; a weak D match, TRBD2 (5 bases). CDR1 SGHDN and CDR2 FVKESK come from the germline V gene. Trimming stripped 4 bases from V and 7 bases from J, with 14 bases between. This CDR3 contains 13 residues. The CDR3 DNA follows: TGTGCCAGCAGCCGCGGGCCCTTTTGGGAGCAGTACTTC. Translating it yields CASSRGPFWEQYF.

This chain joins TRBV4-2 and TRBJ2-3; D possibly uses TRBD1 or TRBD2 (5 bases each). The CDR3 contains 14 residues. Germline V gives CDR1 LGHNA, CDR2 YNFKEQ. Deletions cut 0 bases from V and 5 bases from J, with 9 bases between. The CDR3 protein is CASSQDPGRDTQYF. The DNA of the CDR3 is TGTGCCAGCAGCCAAGACCCGGGGCGAGATACGCAGTATTTT.